This TCR beta chain came from a study of identical twins. Study conclusions and caveats: Models, which agreed with sharing between unrelated individuals, nonetheless underestimated the out-of-frame TCR alpha sharing seen in monozygotic twins.

MiXCR, applied by TCRdb to the 5' RACE reads, yields one record per CDR3 protein. The repertoire holds 1,800,000 or so distinct CDR3 sequences, about 32% seen once, with about 0.3% in the top ten. V shed 0 bases and J shed 7 bases, with 14 bases lying between them. Germline loops: CDR1 SGDLS, CDR2 YYNGEE. The CDR3 contains 14 residues. Only a few counts were recorded for this clonotype. Its cognate antigen is unknown. Source material: cord blood. The V call is TRBV9, the J call TRBJ2-7; D is perhaps TRBD2 (5 bases). This receptor was taken from a newborn girl in good health. CDR3 DNA sequence: TGTGCCAGCAGCGTAGGAGGAGGCTGGAGGGAGCAGTACTTC. Its protein is CASSVGGGWREQYF.